One and the same sample provided the 5 T cell receptor beta chains below, sequenced in a study of PD-1 blockade in classical Hodgkin lymphoma. TCRdb's copy holds only in-frame clones and misses some; the assay was immunoSEQ multiplex PCR. Of 45,000 to 55,000 clones listed, roughly 80% are singletons. All patients experienced relapse after autologous stem cell transplantation, and brentuximab vedotin exposure was variable. The starting material was peripheral blood mononuclear cells (PBMCs), obtained at baseline. The origin of the receptors is a human donor with classical Hodgkin lymphoma.

This chain connects TRBV5-1 to TRBJ1-3; TRBD1 might be the D (6 bases). The V end was cut by 4 bases, the J end by 2 bases, with 16 bases between. The CDR3 totals 16 residues. From germline, CDR1 is SGHRS and CDR2 YFSETQ. CDR3 loop: CASSRTGAGTGNTIYF. CDR3 in DNA: TGCGCCAGCAGCCGGACGGGGGCAGGGACTGGAAACACCATATATTTT.

The rearrangement links TRBV5-1 to TRBJ2-1; 12 bases match TRBD2. The CDR3 is 15 amino acids. Trimming took 4 bases from V and 9 from J; bases not matched to a gene: 8. Germline V gene lookup returns CDR1 SGHRS and CDR2 YFSETQ. CDR3 amino acids: CASSMLLAGGGEQFF. DNA for the CDR3: TGCGCCAGCAGCATGCTACTAGCGGGGGGAGGTGAGCAGTTCTTC.

The rearrangement links TRBV18 to TRBJ1-1, with unresolved D. Germline V gives CDR1 KGHSH, CDR2 LQKENI. V lost 3 bases and J 5 bases, leaving 7 bases between the germline ends. The CDR3 length is 12 residues. The CDR3 DNA reads TGTGCCAGCTCACCCCCGAGTACTGAAGCTTTCTTT. Translated, it gives CASSPPSTEAFF. Full variable domain (missing parts from reference TRBV18 and TRBJ1-1): NAGVMQNPRHLVRRRGQEARLRCSPMKGHSHVYWYRQLPEEGLKFMVYLQKENIIDESGMPKERFSAEFPKEGPSILRIQQVVRGDSAAYFCASSPPSTEAFFGQGTRLTVV.

The chain uses TRBV14 and TRBJ2-1; D remains ambiguous. V shed 6 bases and J shed 3 bases, with 9 bases lying between them. CDR3 length equals 13 residues. Germline loops: CDR1 SGHDN, CDR2 FVKESK. The CDR3 protein is CASSLRDYNEQFF. DNA of the CDR3: TGTGCCAGCAGTCTTAGGGACTACAATGAGCAGTTCTTC.

This clone was recorded once. The rearrangement uses TRBV11-1 and TRBJ2-1; 9 bases match TRBD1. CDR1 is SGHAT and CDR2 is FQDESV in the germline V gene (reference sequence). The ends lost 5 bases at V and 8 bases at J; junction bases unmatched: 10. The CDR3 length is 15 residues. CDR3 protein: CASSLGQGKGDEQFF. CDR3 nucleotide sequence: TGTGCCAGCAGCCTAGGACAGGGGAAAGGCGATGAGCAGTTCTTC.